These 22 T cell receptor beta chains share one sample of origin, sequenced in a study of beta chain features in type 1 diabetes. The isolated RNA, all of it, was reverse transcribed, so expressed TCRB transcripts were what got sequenced. Repertoires were generated with immunoSEQ multiplex PCR, while TCRdb's copy carries only in-frame clones and drops some. The table shows 350,000 to 450,000 clones, with roughly 13% occurring only once. Sequenced material: naive CD4+ T cells from blood. These receptors originate from a young man in good health.

The V and J genes are TRBV4-3 and TRBJ1-4, with a tentative D call TRBD1 (6 bases). The CDR3 consists of 15 residues. Trimming pared 2 bases from V and 5 bases from J, leaving 12 bases between. The germline V gene has CDR1 LGHNA and CDR2 YSLEER. The DNA of the CDR3 is TGCGCCAGCAGCCAATCGACAGGTGGGAATGAAAAACTGTTTTTT. As protein: CASSQSTGGNEKLFF.

This clone was detected a few times. The chain links TRBV9 to TRBJ2-5, with D unresolved. Germline-derived CDR1 and CDR2 are SGDLS and YYNGEE. This CDR3 region has 14 residues. Trimming removed 0 bases at V and 4 bases at J, with 10 bases between. The CDR3 loop is CASSVDPERETQYF. Here the CDR3 DNA reads TGTGCCAGCAGCGTAGACCCGGAGCGAGAGACCCAGTACTTC.

A few counts support this clone. This chain links TRBV4-3 with TRBJ2-1; perhaps TRBD2 as D (5 bases). The CDR3 covers 15 residues. V lost 1 base and J 4 bases, leaving 11 bases between the germline ends. Germline CDR1 LGHNA, CDR2 YSLEER. The CDR3 sequence is CASSQALAIYNEQFF. CDR3 nucleotide sequence: TGCGCCAGCAGCCAAGCGTTAGCGATATACAATGAGCAGTTCTTC.

The V gene is TRBV29-1, the J gene TRBJ1-2, with 8 nucleotides matching TRBD1. J lost 6 bases, V lost 5 bases, and 8 bases had no gene match. From germline, CDR1 is SQVTM and CDR2 ANQGSEA. There are 13 residues in the CDR3. The CDR3 sequence is CSVLSGGVHGYTF. CDR3 nucleotides: TGCAGCGTTCTCTCAGGGGGCGTTCATGGCTACACCTTC.

J is TRBJ1-2 and V is TRBV29-1, with D possibly being TRBD1 (5 bases). V gave up 5 bases and J gave up 0 bases, with 19 bases separating them. The CDR3 is 16 amino acids. Germline CDR1 is SQVTM and CDR2 is ANQGSEA. The CDR3 region has the DNA TGCAGCGTTTCCCGCTACCGACAGTCAGCTAACTATGGCTACACCTTC. Protein product: CSVSRYRQSANYGYTF.

V gene TRBV7-2 combines with J gene TRBJ1-5, with 7 bases identical to TRBD1. The CDR3 spans 14 residues. Germline CDR1 is SGHTA and CDR2 is FQGNSA. The V segment lost 3 bases and the J segment 7 bases; nucleotides outside the gene matches: 6. The CDR3 bases are TGTGCCAGCAGCTTGACAGGGTTCGGACAGCCCCAGCATTTT. Protein sequence: CASSLTGFGQPQHF.

The chain is built from TRBV4-1 and TRBJ1-3; unclear D gene. Per germline, CDR1 MGHRA and CDR2 YSYEKL. The CDR3 loop spans 16 amino acids. Trimming took off 0 bases at V and 0 bases at J, with 9 bases between the two ends. The CDR3 nucleotides are TGCGCCAGCAGCCAAGATCATGCGTACTCTGGAAACACCATATATTTT. Translating it yields CASSQDHAYSGNTIYF.

This clone was detected a few times. The chain combines TRBV7-2 with TRBJ2-5; D gene unclear. The germline CDR1 and CDR2 sequences are SGHTA and FQGNSA. This CDR3 has 13 amino acids. The germline V and J ends were trimmed by 6 bases and 5 bases, with 13 bases remaining between them. The CDR3, as DNA: TGTGCCAGCAGTCAGACGAGTGGGGAGACCCAGTACTTC. This gives the protein CASSQTSGETQYF.

In this sample, this clone turned up a few times. The identical CDR3 is also encoded by other nucleotide sequences in the sample. The gene calls are TRBV7-2 and TRBJ2-3; D gene unclear. With 1 base removed from V and 7 bases from J, the gap between germline ends came to 9 bases. Germline V CDR1 and CDR2: SGHTA, FQGNSA. The CDR3 loop spans 13 amino acids. CDR3 bases: TGTGCCAGCAGCTTAGGCACAGAGTATACGCAGTATTTT. Translation gives CASSLGTEYTQYF.

V usage is TRBV29-1 and J usage is TRBJ2-1; tentatively, D is TRBD2 (5 bases). This CDR3 is built from 10 residues. Germline CDR1 reads SQVTM; CDR2 reads ANQGSEA. CDR3 in amino acids: CVAGNNEQFF. As DNA, the CDR3 is TGCGTGGCGGGTAACAATGAGCAGTTCTTC.

This clone was observed a handful of times. This sequence joins TRBV30 and TRBJ2-6; 8 bases are shared with TRBD2. Losses at the gene ends were 2 bases for V and 1 base for J; bases not matched to a gene: 13. Germline V gene sequence: CDR1 GTSNPN, CDR2 SVGIG (reference sequence). This CDR3 is 19 amino acids long. The CDR3 nucleotides read TGTGCCTGGAGTCCCGCCCCAGCGGGAGTTATATCTGGGGCCAACGTCCTGACTTTC. Residues: CAWSPAPAGVISGANVLTF. The full variable domain, in which reference TRBV30 and TRBJ2-6 provide the parts outside the CDR3, is SQTIHQWPATLVQPVGSPLSLECTVEGTSNPNLYWYRQAAGRGLQLLFYSVGIGQISSEVPQNLSASRPQDRQFILSSKKLLLSDSGFYLCAWSPAPAGVISGANVLTFGAGSRLTVL.

This clone was seen more than once but under ten times. CDR3 sequence: CARSPGQFYEQYV. Here the CDR3 DNA reads TGTGCCAGGTCACCGGGACAATTCTACGAGCAGTACGTC. The rearrangement joins TRBV30 to TRBJ2-7; D possibly corresponds to TRBD1 (6 bases). V was trimmed by 8 bases and J by 3 bases, leaving 17 bases between them. Germline values: CDR1 GTSNPN, CDR2 SVGIG (reference sequence). The CDR3 is 13 residues long.

The CDR3 is CSASNTDTQYF. The DNA of the CDR3 is TGCAGTGCTTCCAACACAGATACGCAGTATTTT. The gene calls are TRBV20-1 and TRBJ2-3; D is uncertain. With 5 bases removed from V and 2 bases from J, the gap between germline ends came to 5 bases. The length of the CDR3 is 11 residues. Germline V gene data show CDR1 as DFQATT and CDR2 as SNEGSKA (reference sequence).

This clone was observed a handful of times. The chain has TRBV30 and TRBJ2-7; the D gene is possibly TRBD2 (6 bases). V gave up 3 bases and J gave up 6 bases, with 18 bases separating them. Germline V lookup: CDR1 GTSNPN, CDR2 SVGIG (reference sequence). CDR3 size: 14 residues. The CDR3 DNA reads TGTGCCTGGAGCCCCGGCCCGGGAGCCGGCGAGCAGTACGTC. This sequence encodes CAWSPGPGAGEQYV.

This chain links TRBV7-2 with TRBJ2-5; 7 positions agree with TRBD2. CDR3 size: 15 residues. Germline CDR1 is SGHTA and CDR2 is FQGNSA. J gave up 7 bases and V 5 bases, and 13 bases lay outside the gene matches. The CDR3 sequence: CASSLRGGPQRTQYF. The CDR3 bases are TGTGCCAGCAGCCTGCGCGGGGGACCCCAAAGGACCCAGTACTTC.

This clone was detected a few times. The rearrangement links TRBV9 to TRBJ1-2, with D unresolved. Germline V gene data show CDR1 as SGDLS and CDR2 as YYNGEE. The CDR3 consists of 12 residues. V shed 0 bases and J shed 4 bases, with 4 bases lying between them. The CDR3 DNA is TGTGCCAGCAGCGTAGAGAGCTATGGCTACACCTTC. Protein sequence: CASSVESYGYTF.

This chain links TRBV11-2 with TRBJ2-1; D not certain. Trimming pared 0 bases from V and 6 bases from J, leaving 15 bases between. Germline CDR1 SGHAT, CDR2 FQNNGV. The CDR3 sequence is 16 residues long. CDR3 coding DNA: TGTGCCAGCAGCTTAGAAGGCACAGTTACTATCAATGAGCAGTTCTTC. Translated, it gives CASSLEGTVTINEQFF.

The chain has TRBV11-2 and TRBJ2-5; perhaps TRBD2 as D (5 bases). The V gene lost 5 bases and the J gene lost 0 bases, with 16 bases spanning the gap. CDR1 and CDR2 from the germline V gene are SGHAT and FQNNGV. This CDR3 region has 16 residues. CDR3 DNA sequence: TGTGCCAGCAGCCTTCAGGACTTAAAGTACCAAGAGACCCAGTACTTC. Residues: CASSLQDLKYQETQYF.

The chain employs TRBV9 and TRBJ2-5; TRBD2 aligns across 9 bases. This CDR3 has 15 amino acids. The V segment lost 0 bases and the J segment 4 bases; nucleotides outside the gene matches: 4. CDR1 and CDR2 (germline): SGDLS, YYNGEE. The CDR3 loop reads CASSVVASGIETQYF. Here the CDR3 DNA reads TGTGCCAGCAGCGTAGTGGCTAGCGGGATAGAGACCCAGTACTTC.

This clone was recorded a few times. The chain has TRBV7-3 and TRBJ2-5; D possibly corresponds to TRBD1 (6 bases). This CDR3 has 13 residues. Germline lookup yields CDR1 SGHTA and CDR2 FQGTGA. V gave up 5 bases and J gave up 5 bases, with 12 bases separating them. This CDR3 reads CASSLGGLETQYF. CDR3 coding DNA: TGTGCCAGCAGCCTAGGGGGTCTTGAGACCCAGTACTTC.

The chain is built from TRBV7-2 and TRBJ2-5; D is tentatively TRBD1 or TRBD2 (5 bases each). The V end was cut by 3 bases, the J end by 5 bases, with 10 bases between. The CDR3 totals 13 residues. CDR1 and CDR2 (germline): SGHTA, FQGNSA. The DNA for the CDR3 is TGTGCCAGCAGCTTTAAGGGGAGCGAGACCCAGTACTTC. This sequence encodes CASSFKGSETQYF.

This chain links TRBV1 with TRBJ2-7; the table's D gene call, TRBD2, was not cross checked with the DNA. TRBV1 is reported as a pseudogene. This CDR3 region has 16 residues. This chain's CDR3 is CTSSQDDGSQLDEQYF. The CDR3, as DNA: TGCACCAGCAGCCAAGACGACGGGAGCCAACTAGACGAGCAGTACTTC.